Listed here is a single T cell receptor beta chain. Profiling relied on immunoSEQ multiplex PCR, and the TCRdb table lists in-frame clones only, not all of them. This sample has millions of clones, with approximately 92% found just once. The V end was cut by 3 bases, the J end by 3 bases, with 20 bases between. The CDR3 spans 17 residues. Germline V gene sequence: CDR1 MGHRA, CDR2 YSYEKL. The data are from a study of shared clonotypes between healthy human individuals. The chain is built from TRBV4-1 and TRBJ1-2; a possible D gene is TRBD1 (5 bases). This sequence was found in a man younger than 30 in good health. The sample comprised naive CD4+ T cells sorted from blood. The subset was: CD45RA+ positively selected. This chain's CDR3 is CASSHSGPGPAYYGYTF. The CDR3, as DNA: TGCGCCAGCAGCCATTCCGGTCCGGGACCCGCGTACTATGGCTACACCTTC.